These T cell receptor beta chains were read from a single sample in a study of Graves' ophthalmopathy and Graves' hyperthyroidism. TCRdb itself ran the multiplex PCR reads through MiXCR, one entry per CDR3 protein. The sample contains about 400,000 distinct CDR3 sequences, approximately 20% of which appear only once. Sequenced sample: peripheral blood. The receptors shown here come from a woman aged 18-35 years with Graves' ophthalmopathy. Each CDR3 is given with its conserved first and last residue. A D gene is named only where the DNA matches it firmly. Clone size is shown for a subset of rows, as once, few, many or a class of expanded clone.

v_call: TRBV28; j_call: TRBJ2-7; clone_size: many; d_call: TRBD2; cdr3_aa: CASSLWGLAGARNEQYF; cdr3_nt: TGTGCCAGCAGTTTATGGGGACTAGCGGGGGCCAGGAACGAGCAGTACTTC
v_call: TRBV11-3; j_call: TRBJ1-1; clone_size: many; d_call: .; cdr3_aa: CASSSSAGSNTEAFF; cdr3_nt: TGTGCCAGCAGCTCCAGCGCGGGTTCGAACACTGAAGCTTTCTTT
v_call: TRBV10-3; j_call: TRBJ2-7; clone_size: .; d_call: .; cdr3_aa: CAIKTASSYEQYF; cdr3_nt: TGTGCCATCAAGACAGCATCCTCCTACGAGCAGTACTTC
v_call: TRBV11-1; j_call: TRBJ2-5; clone_size: .; d_call: .; cdr3_aa: CASSRHMGVEGTQYF; cdr3_nt: TGTGCCAGCAGCCGACACATGGGGGTTGAAGGGACCCAGTACTTC
v_call: TRBV12-3/TRBV12-4; j_call: TRBJ2-2; clone_size: many; d_call: .; cdr3_aa: CASSLKGAGELFF; cdr3_nt: TGTGCCAGCAGTTTAAAGGGCGCCGGGGAGCTGTTTTTT
v_call: TRBV27; j_call: TRBJ2-7; clone_size: many; d_call: TRBD2; cdr3_aa: CASSLRAGGTYEQYF; cdr3_nt: TGTGCCAGCAGTTTACGCGCGGGGGGAACTTACGAGCAGTACTTC
v_call: TRBV7-9; j_call: TRBJ1-2; clone_size: .; d_call: TRBD1; cdr3_aa: CASSLGPATGDYTF; cdr3_nt: TGTGCCAGCAGCTTAGGGCCCGCTACAGGGGACTACACCTTC
v_call: TRBV15; j_call: TRBJ1-5; clone_size: many; d_call: .; cdr3_aa: CATSRDGGRYSNQPQHF; cdr3_nt: TGTGCCACCAGCAGAGATGGGGGACGGTATAGCAATCAGCCCCAGCATTTT
v_call: TRBV7-2; j_call: TRBJ2-7; clone_size: many; d_call: TRBD2; cdr3_aa: CASSSRTSGGGEQYF; cdr3_nt: TGTGCCAGCAGCTCCCGGACTAGCGGGGGAGGCGAGCAGTACTTC
v_call: TRBV28; j_call: TRBJ1-1; clone_size: few; d_call: .; cdr3_aa: CASSPPKGTEAFF; cdr3_nt: TGTGCCAGCAGTCCACCCAAGGGGACTGAAGCTTTCTTT
v_call: TRBV20-1; j_call: TRBJ1-5; clone_size: many; d_call: .; cdr3_aa: CSARVTQGAQPQHF; cdr3_nt: TGCAGTGCTAGAGTCACCCAGGGCGCGCAGCCCCAGCATTTT
v_call: TRBV6-1; j_call: TRBJ2-7; clone_size: .; d_call: .; cdr3_aa: CASEGGISYEQYF; cdr3_nt: TGTGCCAGCGAAGGCGGTATCTCCTACGAGCAGTACTTC
v_call: TRBV19; j_call: TRBJ2-5; clone_size: .; d_call: TRBD2; cdr3_aa: CASKDRGRAGGETQYF; cdr3_nt: TGTGCCAGTAAGGATCGCGGGAGGGCCGGTGGAGAGACCCAGTACTTC
v_call: TRBV5-1; j_call: TRBJ2-7; clone_size: many; d_call: TRBD2; cdr3_aa: CASSPQRESDEQYF; cdr3_nt: TGCGCCAGCAGCCCCCAGCGGGAAAGTGACGAGCAGTACTTC
v_call: TRBV12-3/TRBV12-4; j_call: TRBJ1-5; clone_size: many; d_call: .; cdr3_aa: CASRISHSNQPQHF; cdr3_nt: TGTGCCAGCAGGATTAGTCATAGCAATCAGCCCCAGCATTTT
v_call: TRBV12-3/TRBV12-4; j_call: TRBJ1-5; clone_size: many; d_call: .; cdr3_aa: CASSSMGNQPQHF; cdr3_nt: TGTGCCAGCAGTTCGATGGGCAATCAGCCCCAGCATTTT
v_call: TRBV2; j_call: TRBJ2-7; clone_size: many; d_call: TRBD1; cdr3_aa: CASRGQALREQYF; cdr3_nt: TGTGCCAGCCGGGGACAGGCGCTACGTGAGCAGTACTTC
v_call: TRBV20-1; j_call: TRBJ2-7; clone_size: many; d_call: .; cdr3_aa: CSAREPRAGEQYF; cdr3_nt: TGCAGTGCTAGAGAGCCCAGGGCGGGCGAGCAGTACTTC
v_call: TRBV11-2; j_call: TRBJ1-5; clone_size: many; d_call: TRBD1; cdr3_aa: CASSFGDRGSNQPQHF; cdr3_nt: TGTGCCAGCAGCTTCGGGGACAGGGGTAGCAATCAGCCCCAGCATTTT
v_call: TRBV2; j_call: TRBJ2-7; clone_size: many; d_call: .; cdr3_aa: CATVAHETSYEQYF; cdr3_nt: TGTGCCACCGTTGCCCATGAGACCTCCTACGAGCAGTACTTC
v_call: TRBV7-2; j_call: TRBJ2-6; clone_size: many; d_call: .; cdr3_aa: CAGRESGANVLTF; cdr3_nt: TGTGCCGGCAGGGAGTCAGGGGCCAACGTCCTGACTTTC
v_call: TRBV6-1; j_call: TRBJ1-5; clone_size: many; d_call: .; cdr3_aa: CASRNGGGGNQPQHF; cdr3_nt: TGTGCCAGCAGGAACGGGGGGGGTGGCAATCAGCCCCAGCATTTT
v_call: TRBV29-1; j_call: TRBJ1-1; clone_size: many; d_call: .; cdr3_aa: CSVRPWGERTEAFF; cdr3_nt: TGCAGCGTCAGACCCTGGGGGGAGCGGACTGAAGCTTTCTTT
v_call: TRBV6-2/TRBV6-3; j_call: TRBJ2-7; clone_size: .; d_call: .; cdr3_aa: CASSLQGGEQYF; cdr3_nt: TGTGCCAGCAGTCTACAGGGGGGGGAGCAGTACTTC
v_call: TRBV27; j_call: TRBJ1-5; clone_size: many; d_call: .; cdr3_aa: CASSLNLNQPQHF; cdr3_nt: TGTGCCAGCAGTCTGAATTTAAATCAGCCCCAGCATTTT
v_call: TRBV12-3/TRBV12-4; j_call: TRBJ1-3; clone_size: many; d_call: .; cdr3_aa: CASSAQETGNTIYF; cdr3_nt: TGTGCCAGCAGCGCTCAAGAGACTGGAAACACCATATATTTT
v_call: TRBV7-2; j_call: TRBJ1-1; clone_size: many; d_call: .; cdr3_aa: CASSHAGGEAFF; cdr3_nt: TGTGCCAGCAGCCACGCAGGCGGGGAAGCTTTCTTT
v_call: TRBV12-3/TRBV12-4; j_call: TRBJ1-2; clone_size: many; d_call: .; cdr3_aa: CASNGGSLYGYTF; cdr3_nt: TGTGCCAGCAATGGCGGATCTCTCTATGGCTACACCTTC
v_call: TRBV5-6; j_call: TRBJ2-7; clone_size: many; d_call: TRBD1; cdr3_aa: CASSSYGQGLSYEQYF; cdr3_nt: TGTGCCAGCAGCTCCTATGGACAGGGGTTGTCCTACGAGCAGTACTTC
v_call: TRBV6-5; j_call: TRBJ1-2; clone_size: many; d_call: .; cdr3_aa: CASVNDRWGNYGYTF; cdr3_nt: TGTGCCAGCGTTAACGATCGGTGGGGTAACTATGGCTACACCTTC
v_call: TRBV19; j_call: TRBJ1-2; clone_size: .; d_call: .; cdr3_aa: CASSIRSLYGYTF; cdr3_nt: TGTGCCAGTAGTATCAGATCACTCTATGGCTACACCTTC
v_call: TRBV12-3/TRBV12-4; j_call: TRBJ1-5; clone_size: .; d_call: TRBD1; cdr3_aa: CASRLQGRANQPQHF; cdr3_nt: TGTGCCAGTCGATTACAGGGGAGGGCCAATCAGCCCCAGCATTTT
v_call: TRBV3-1; j_call: TRBJ1-6; clone_size: many; d_call: TRBD1; cdr3_aa: CASRIGTGINSPLHF; cdr3_nt: TGTGCCAGCAGGATCGGGACAGGGATCAATTCACCCCTCCACTTT
v_call: TRBV11-2; j_call: TRBJ2-7; clone_size: many; d_call: TRBD1; cdr3_aa: CASSRETGNSYEQYF; cdr3_nt: TGTGCCAGCAGTAGGGAGACAGGGAACTCCTACGAGCAGTACTTC
v_call: TRBV10-1; j_call: TRBJ2-5; clone_size: many; d_call: TRBD2; cdr3_aa: CASSEGLAGVGETQYF; cdr3_nt: TGCGCCAGCAGTGAAGGATTAGCGGGGGTTGGGGAGACCCAGTACTTC
v_call: TRBV6-4; j_call: TRBJ2-3; clone_size: many; d_call: .; cdr3_aa: CASSNRGGQGTDTQYF; cdr3_nt: TGTGCCAGCAGTAACAGGGGGGGCCAGGGCACAGATACGCAGTATTTT
v_call: TRBV7-9; j_call: TRBJ1-1; clone_size: many; d_call: TRBD1; cdr3_aa: CASTQGGGNTEAFF; cdr3_nt: TGTGCCAGCACCCAGGGGGGCGGGAACACTGAAGCTTTCTTT
v_call: TRBV20-1; j_call: TRBJ2-7; clone_size: many; d_call: TRBD2; cdr3_aa: CSARRAGGQGSEQYF; cdr3_nt: TGCAGTGCTAGAAGGGCGGGAGGGCAGGGTTCCGAGCAGTACTTC
v_call: TRBV5-1; j_call: TRBJ2-2; clone_size: many; d_call: TRBD2; cdr3_aa: CASSSGLAGPSSGELFF; cdr3_nt: TGCGCCAGCAGCTCCGGACTAGCGGGACCCTCGAGCGGGGAGCTGTTTTTT
v_call: TRBV9; j_call: TRBJ2-7; clone_size: .; d_call: TRBD2; cdr3_aa: CASSSGGSGTTYEQYF; cdr3_nt: TGTGCCAGCTCCTCGGGAGGTAGCGGGACCACCTACGAGCAGTACTTC
v_call: TRBV6-1; j_call: TRBJ2-2; clone_size: few; d_call: .; cdr3_aa: CASSRQGTYTGELFF; cdr3_nt: TGTGCCAGTTCCCGCCAGGGGACCTACACCGGGGAGCTGTTTTTT
v_call: TRBV6-2/TRBV6-3; j_call: TRBJ2-5; clone_size: many; d_call: .; cdr3_aa: CASSYLGVETQYF; cdr3_nt: TGTGCCAGCAGTTACCTGGGGGTGGAGACCCAGTACTTC
v_call: TRBV7-2; j_call: TRBJ1-1; clone_size: .; d_call: .; cdr3_aa: CASRLKRHGEAFF; cdr3_nt: TGTGCCAGCAGACTTAAACGTCACGGTGAAGCTTTCTTT
v_call: TRBV28; j_call: TRBJ2-5; clone_size: .; d_call: TRBD2; cdr3_aa: CASSHQDNRGLADQETQYF; cdr3_nt: TGTGCCAGCAGTCATCAGGACAATCGGGGACTAGCGGACCAAGAGACCCAGTACTTC
v_call: TRBV12-3/TRBV12-4; j_call: TRBJ2-7; clone_size: few; d_call: TRBD1; cdr3_aa: CASRLGTAASYEQYF; cdr3_nt: TGTGCCAGCAGGTTAGGGACAGCCGCTTCCTACGAGCAGTACTTC
v_call: TRBV7-2; j_call: TRBJ2-5; clone_size: many; d_call: .; cdr3_aa: CASSPSVGQETQYF; cdr3_nt: TGTGCCAGCAGCCCTAGCGTCGGGCAAGAGACCCAGTACTTC
v_call: TRBV28; j_call: TRBJ1-1; clone_size: many; d_call: .; cdr3_aa: CASSWGRGETEAFF; cdr3_nt: TGTGCCAGCAGTTGGGGGCGTGGGGAGACTGAAGCTTTCTTT
v_call: TRBV11-1; j_call: TRBJ1-2; clone_size: many; d_call: .; cdr3_aa: CASSRSGRGEGLGYTF; cdr3_nt: TGTGCCAGCAGCCGTTCCGGTCGGGGCGAGGGTCTTGGCTACACCTTC
v_call: TRBV12-3/TRBV12-4; j_call: TRBJ2-2; clone_size: many; d_call: .; cdr3_aa: CASSPQGGDTGELFF; cdr3_nt: TGTGCCAGCAGCCCTCAGGGGGGCGACACCGGGGAGCTGTTTTTT
v_call: TRBV19; j_call: TRBJ1-5; clone_size: many; d_call: .; cdr3_aa: CASSDGTAYSNQPQHF; cdr3_nt: TGTGCCAGTAGTGACGGGACCGCGTATAGCAATCAGCCCCAGCATTTT
v_call: TRBV28; j_call: TRBJ2-7; clone_size: many; d_call: TRBD1; cdr3_aa: CASSRDRGFSYEQYF; cdr3_nt: TGTGCCAGCAGTCGAGACAGGGGCTTTTCCTACGAGCAGTACTTC
v_call: TRBV6-1; j_call: TRBJ2-4; clone_size: many; d_call: .; cdr3_aa: CASIPRGGTAKNIQYF; cdr3_nt: TGTGCCAGCATCCCAAGGGGGGGAACAGCCAAAAACATTCAGTACTTC
v_call: TRBV7-3; j_call: TRBJ1-1; clone_size: many; d_call: TRBD1; cdr3_aa: CASSPRGTWNTEAFF; cdr3_nt: TGTGCCAGCAGCCCCAGGGGGACTTGGAACACTGAAGCTTTCTTT
v_call: TRBV11-2; j_call: TRBJ1-6; clone_size: many; d_call: TRBD1; cdr3_aa: CASRLGQGSSPLHF; cdr3_nt: TGTGCCAGCAGGCTGGGACAGGGAAGCTCACCCCTCCACTTT
v_call: TRBV6-1; j_call: TRBJ2-6; clone_size: .; d_call: TRBD2; cdr3_aa: CACSEGTSGSGANVLTF; cdr3_nt: TGTGCCTGCAGTGAGGGGACTAGCGGGTCTGGGGCCAACGTCCTGACTTTC